Shown below are 19 T cell receptor beta chains from a single sample sequenced in a study of vaccination and CD4 T cells after COVID-19. Once obtained from cultured CD4+ T cells, the DNA was sequenced using the Oncomine TCR Beta short-read assay. TCRdb processed the PCR reads anew with MiXCR; each CDR3 protein has one entry. Of nearly 15,000 distinct CDR3 sequences listed, 26% are singletons. These receptors' antigens are unknown. Treatment specified: approximately nine-day PBMC culture with coronavirus spike peptide pools or control peptides (ViraFEST assay). Sequences were obtained from cultured CD4+ T cells from blood. Source of these receptors: a human donor with COVID-19.

The chain uses TRBV28 and TRBJ1-1; 7 bases agree with TRBD1. J lost 0 bases, V lost 6 bases, and 7 bases had no gene match. The CDR3 has 15 residues. Germline CDR1 MDHEN, CDR2 SYDVKM. CDR3 region: CASSLPGQMNTEAFF. The CDR3 nucleotides read TGTGCCAGCAGCCTACCGGGACAGATGAACACTGAAGCTTTCTTT.

In this sample, this clonotype turned up a few times. The V gene is TRBV6-1, the J gene TRBJ2-7; possible D gene TRBD2, 5 bases. This CDR3 has 16 amino acids. Germline-derived CDR1 and CDR2 are MNHNS and SASEGT. The ends were cut back, 6 bases at V and 3 bases at J, with 21 bases in the middle. This CDR3 is CASRGRTGWQFYEQYF. CDR3 DNA sequence: TGTGCCAGCAGGGGTAGGACGGGATGGCAGTTCTACGAGCAGTACTTC.

This clonotype came up a few times. The chain joins TRBV20-1 to TRBJ2-7, with TRBD2 as a possible D gene (6 bases). The CDR3 totals 13 residues. V lost 5 bases, J lost 0 bases, and 11 bases lay in between. Germline V gives CDR1 DFQATT, CDR2 SNEGSKA (reference sequence). This chain's CDR3 is CSAYVGGSYEQYF. The CDR3 region has the DNA TGCAGTGCTTATGTGGGGGGCTCCTACGAGCAGTACTTC.

This clonotype was seen a few times. This rearrangement joins TRBV6-5 to TRBJ1-1; tentatively, D is TRBD1 (5 bases). The length of the CDR3 is 16 residues. Germline V gene sequence: CDR1 MNHEY, CDR2 SVGAGI. V lost 2 bases, J lost 5 bases, and 18 bases lay in between. The CDR3 bases are TGTGCCAGCAGTTACCCTTCGCAGGGTGGTATTACTGAAGCTTTCTTT. Translating gives CASSYPSQGGITEAFF.

This clonotype occurred a few times. V and J are TRBV6-1 and TRBJ1-5; D is possibly TRBD1 (5 bases). The V gene's germline CDR1 is MNHNS and CDR2 SASEGT. The germline V and J ends were trimmed by 2 bases and 10 bases, with 12 bases remaining between them. This CDR3 comprises 13 residues. CDR3 amino acids: CASSERQFYPQHF. CDR3 nucleotide sequence: TGTGCCAGCAGTGAAAGACAGTTTTATCCCCAGCATTTT.

The chain links TRBV11-3 to TRBJ2-5; no clear D. V lost 0 bases and J 1 base, leaving 9 bases between the germline ends. The CDR3 length is 15 residues. From germline, CDR1 is SGHNT and CDR2 YENEEA. The CDR3 DNA follows: TGTGCCAGCAGCTTAGATAGACTCTCCCAAGAGACCCAGTACTTC. This codes for CASSLDRLSQETQYF.

V gene TRBV7-9 combines with J gene TRBJ2-2; no firm D call. The V end lost 2 bases, the J end lost 4 bases, and 2 bases lay between the germline ends. This CDR3 is 12 amino acids long. The V gene's germline CDR1 is SEHNR and CDR2 FQNEAQ (reference sequence). The DNA of the CDR3 is TGTGCCAGCAGCTTACCCACCGGGGAGCTGTTTTTT. As protein: CASSLPTGELFF.

This chain links TRBV18 with TRBJ2-5; D not certain. Germline-derived CDR1 and CDR2 are KGHSH and LQKENI. The CDR3 totals 13 residues. V lost 6 bases, J lost 1 base, and 9 bases lay in between. In DNA form, the CDR3 reads TGTGCCAGCTCCACAAACGTCCAAGAGACCCAGTACTTC. This codes for CASSTNVQETQYF.

This clonotype was recorded a few times. This rearrangement joins TRBV10-3 to TRBJ2-7; 10 bases agree with TRBD2. Looked up from germline, CDR1 is ENHRY and CDR2 is SYGVKD. CDR3 size: 14 residues. J gave up 3 bases and V 6 bases, and 5 bases lay outside the gene matches. CDR3 coding DNA: TGTGCCATCAGCCTCATAGCGGGGGGCTACGAGCAGTACTTC. Protein: CAISLIAGGYEQYF.

The chain carries TRBV5-1 and TRBJ1-1; 7 nucleotides line up with TRBD1. V shed 4 bases and J 2 bases; nucleotides not matched to a gene: 8. CDR3 size: 15 residues. Germline V gene sequence: CDR1 SGHRS, CDR2 YFSETQ. For the CDR3, the DNA is TGCGCCAGCAGCACGACAGGGACCTTAAACACTGAAGCTTTCTTT. This sequence encodes CASSTTGTLNTEAFF.

This clonotype counts as large. One end of the junction varies from germline; a read error may be responsible. The chain is built from TRBV6-2 or TRBV6-3 and TRBJ2-3, with a weak D call TRBD1 (5 bases). CDR1 and CDR2 from the germline V gene are MNHEY and SVGEGT. CDR3 length: 15 amino acids. CDR3 sequence (DNA): TGTGCCAGTAGTTATAGGGGAATGAGCACAGATACGCAGTATTTT. Amino acid sequence: CASSYRGMSTDTQYF.

This clonotype appeared a few times. V is TRBV28 and J is TRBJ2-1, with a possible D match to TRBD1 (6 bases). The CDR3 is made up of 15 amino acids. V was clipped by 7 bases and J by 5 bases, with 18 bases between them. Germline CDR1 MDHEN, CDR2 SYDVKM. CDR3 in amino acids: CASTELRGKNNEQFF. CDR3 in DNA: TGTGCCAGCACCGAACTAAGGGGGAAGAACAATGAGCAGTTCTTC. Variable domain in full (rest from reference TRBV28 and TRBJ2-1): DVKVTQSSRYLVKRTGEKVFLECVQDMDHENMFWYRQDPGLGLRLIYFSYDVKMKEKGDIPEGYSVSREKKERFSLILESASTNQTSMYLCASTELRGKNNEQFFGPGTRLTVL.

The chain uses TRBV2 and TRBJ2-7; TRBD1 might be the D (5 bases). The CDR3 length is 14 residues. Germline loops: CDR1 SNHLY, CDR2 FYNNEI. Trimming cost V 4 bases and J 2 bases, with 12 bases left between them. DNA for the CDR3: TGTGCCAGCAGTGGAGCGTCCAGGGCCTACGAGCAGTACTTC. This sequence encodes CASSGASRAYEQYF.

This clonotype has just a few counts. The chain links TRBV24-1 to TRBJ1-2; D unresolved. Germline values: CDR1 KGHDR, CDR2 SFDVKD. Trimming shortened V by 2 bases and J by 6 bases, and 12 bases separated the two germline ends. The CDR3 sequence is 14 residues long. The CDR3 is CATSDWREVHGYTF. The DNA for the CDR3 is TGTGCCACCAGTGATTGGAGGGAAGTTCATGGCTACACCTTC.

This clonotype was counted a few times. The chain joins TRBV6-1 to TRBJ2-2; TRBD1 agrees at 7 bases. J gave up 8 bases and V 7 bases, and 4 bases lay outside the gene matches. This CDR3 spans 12 amino acids. Germline CDR1 and CDR2: MNHNS and SASEGT. For the CDR3, the DNA is TGTGCCAGCACCAACAGGGGAGGGGAGCTGTTTTTT. It codes for CASTNRGGELFF.

This chain links TRBV12-3 or TRBV12-4 with TRBJ2-7, with a tentative D call TRBD1 (5 bases). The ends were cut back, 2 bases at V and 3 bases at J, with 11 bases in the middle. CDR3 length: 14 amino acids. The CDR3 reads CASSLLGPNYEQYF. CDR3 DNA sequence: TGTGCCAGCAGTTTATTGGGGCCGAACTACGAGCAGTACTTC.

This clonotype is termed medium-sized (0.01 to 0.1%). This sequence joins TRBV10-1 and TRBJ1-1; D is unclear. This CDR3 comprises 12 residues. Germline-derived CDR1 and CDR2 are WNHNN and SYGVQD (reference sequence). The V end lost 2 bases, the J end lost 1 base, and 2 bases lay between the germline ends. Here the CDR3 reads CASSEGNTEAFF. In DNA, the CDR3 is TGCGCCAGCAGTGAGGGGAACACTGAAGCTTTCTTT.

This clonotype was counted between two and nine times. This rearrangement joins TRBV7-2 to TRBJ1-1; perhaps TRBD1 as D (5 bases). The CDR3 is 16 amino acids. The V gene's germline CDR1 is SGHTA and CDR2 FQGNSA. Trimming removed 3 bases at V and 1 base at J, with 15 bases between. In nucleotides, the CDR3 is TGTGCCAGCAGCTTCCCTGGGACTTTTGGGAACACTGAAGCTTTCTTT. Translated, it gives CASSFPGTFGNTEAFF.

This clonotype has a handful of counts. The J gene is TRBJ2-1, the V gene TRBV20-1; D possibly corresponds to TRBD1 (6 bases). Germline loops: CDR1 DFQATT, CDR2 SNEGSKA (reference sequence). The ends were cut back, 0 bases at V and 7 bases at J, with 16 bases in the middle. This CDR3 spans 15 amino acids. CDR3 nucleotide sequence: TGCAGTGCTAGAGATTTTCAGGGGATCGGGAATGAGCAGTTCTTC. As protein: CSARDFQGIGNEQFF.